A selection of T cell receptor beta chains follows, all from one sample in a study of early T cells in non-severe SARS-CoV-2 infection. MiXCR, applied by TCRdb to the 5' RACE reads, yields one record per CDR3 protein. The sample shows some 67,000 distinct CDR3 sequences, around 15% of them seen only once. The specimen sequenced was whole blood. These receptors were obtained from an adult who was a healthcare worker with PCR-confirmed SARS-CoV-2 infection or an uninfected control (not recorded which). The conserved cysteine and the conserved F or W are not part of the CDR3 here. A clone size is listed for some rows: how often the clone was seen (once, few, many), or a class if it is expanded.

j_call v_call clone_size cdr3_aa
TRBJ1-1 TRBV6-2/TRBV6-3 few ASSLTKNTEAF
TRBJ1-6 TRBV3-1 . ASSHRSRRPNSPLH
TRBJ2-7 TRBV7-8 many ASSPAPSGPHYEQY
TRBJ1-5 TRBV4-1 many ASSQEGGIDQPQH
TRBJ1-6 TRBV20-1 many SAQDREVSPLH
TRBJ2-3 TRBV7-9 many ASSSRWDTQY
TRBJ2-1 TRBV29-1 few SVVRDNEQF
TRBJ1-4 TRBV28 . ASSRTGGNEKLF
TRBJ2-2 TRBV29-1 few SVSGTGAGANTGELF
TRBJ1-6 TRBV5-1 . ASSLLGAENSSLH
TRBJ1-1 TRBV7-9 many ASSFEVAGTEAF
TRBJ2-1 TRBV12-3/TRBV12-4 . ASSITSGVNNEQF
TRBJ1-1 TRBV30 few AWSVARGTEAF
TRBJ1-5 TRBV19 . ASSFLRDRRNQPQH
TRBJ1-2 TRBV19 . ASSISSDSYGYT
TRBJ2-2 TRBV12-3/TRBV12-4 many ASSRDRGQYGELF
TRBJ1-1 TRBV29-1 . SVLLSTEAF
TRBJ1-1 TRBV20-1 . SASWGTEINTEAF
TRBJ2-1 TRBV9 few ASSVQWAAGSGEQF
TRBJ1-4 TRBV28 few ASGRPGEKLF
TRBJ1-1 TRBV6-6 few ASSSGWTEAF
TRBJ2-7 TRBV11-2 many ASSLEAGGTYEQY
TRBJ1-4 TRBV12-3/TRBV12-4 . ASRPTGSNEKLF
TRBJ1-5 TRBV5-6 few ASSLRGSNQPQH
TRBJ2-3 TRBV6-2/TRBV6-3 few ASSILRKAQY
TRBJ2-7 TRBV29-1 . SVDQGYEQY
TRBJ1-1 TRBV5-5 few ASSLAGRLNTEAF
TRBJ2-3 TRBV7-2 many ASSARSSFSTDTQY
TRBJ2-7 TRBV5-4 few ASSSGPKTGGLYEQY
TRBJ2-2 TRBV27 few ACGLGVDTGELF
TRBJ2-2 TRBV20-1 few SARDSAGADGELF
TRBJ1-1 TRBV5-1 . ASSLGGGALSMDTEAF
TRBJ2-3 TRBV6-1 . ASSGRGSFTDTQY